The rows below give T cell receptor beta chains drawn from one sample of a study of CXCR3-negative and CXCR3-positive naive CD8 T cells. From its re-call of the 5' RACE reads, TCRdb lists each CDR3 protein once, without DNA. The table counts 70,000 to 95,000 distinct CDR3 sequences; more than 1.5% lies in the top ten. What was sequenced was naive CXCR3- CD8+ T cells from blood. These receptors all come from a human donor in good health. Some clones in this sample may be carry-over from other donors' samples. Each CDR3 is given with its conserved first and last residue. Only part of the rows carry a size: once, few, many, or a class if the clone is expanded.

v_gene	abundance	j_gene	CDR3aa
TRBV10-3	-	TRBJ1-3	CAIRGDNGNTIYF
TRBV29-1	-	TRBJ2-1	CSGQPGQGIYNEQFF
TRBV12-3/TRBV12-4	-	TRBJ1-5	CASRGSNQPQHF
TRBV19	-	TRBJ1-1	CASRGQGLTEAFF
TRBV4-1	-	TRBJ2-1	CASSQDQLAGANEQFF
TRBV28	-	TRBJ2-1	CASRAGTGYEQFF
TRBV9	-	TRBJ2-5	CASSVATGAQETQYF
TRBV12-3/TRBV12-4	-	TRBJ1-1	CASRPPRSGEFTEAFF
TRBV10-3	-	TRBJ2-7	CAISDIGQSSYEQYF
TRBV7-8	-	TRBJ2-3	CASSLLAGRRTDTQYF
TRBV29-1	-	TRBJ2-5	CSVEDEGLASQETQYF
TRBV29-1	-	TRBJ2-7	CSVEGDGYEQYF
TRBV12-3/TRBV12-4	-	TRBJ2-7	CASSPSPHYEQYF
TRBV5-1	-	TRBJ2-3	CASTDGFTQYF
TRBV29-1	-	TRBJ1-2	CSAAGENYGYTF
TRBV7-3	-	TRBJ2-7	CASSPSGGAGVEQYF
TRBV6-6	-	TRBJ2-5	CASSYSLGGQETQYF
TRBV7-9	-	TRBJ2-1	CASSSGQGDYNEQFF
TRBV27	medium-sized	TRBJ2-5	CASSLGETQYF
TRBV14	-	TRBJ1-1	CASSLNRFAEAFF
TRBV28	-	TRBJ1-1	CASSLPLTGTGDTEAFF
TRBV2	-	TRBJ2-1	CASRGEGPEQFF
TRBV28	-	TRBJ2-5	CASSFMVEETQYF
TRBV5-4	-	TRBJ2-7	CASSPTQLAASSYEQYF
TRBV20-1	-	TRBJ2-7	CSARGRDRGYEQYF
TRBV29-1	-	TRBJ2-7	CSVLWGNSYEQYF
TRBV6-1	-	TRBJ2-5	CASSEIWRQGAETQYF
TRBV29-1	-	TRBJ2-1	CSVGDSYYNEQFF
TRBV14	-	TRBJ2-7	CASSQDTGPYEQYF
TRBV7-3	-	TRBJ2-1	CASSKNPNEQFF
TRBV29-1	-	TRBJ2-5	CSVVQGTETQYF
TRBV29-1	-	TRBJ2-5	CSATGNQETQYF
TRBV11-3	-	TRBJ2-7	CASSLKGLAVHEQYF
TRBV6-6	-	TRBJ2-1	CASSYYRGEDNEQFF
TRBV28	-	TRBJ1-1	CASSPLLSRREFTEAFF
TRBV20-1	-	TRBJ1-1	CSASPLDRNTEAFF
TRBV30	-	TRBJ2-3	CAWKRSAYTDTQYF
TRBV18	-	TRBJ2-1	CASSPQGMKAEQFF
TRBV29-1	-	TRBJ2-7	CSVVGGDRGHEQYF
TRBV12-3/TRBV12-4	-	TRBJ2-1	CASNNGLGLYNEQFF
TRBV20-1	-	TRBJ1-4	CSARDQRGEKLFF
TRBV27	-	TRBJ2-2	CASSSLTGGELFF
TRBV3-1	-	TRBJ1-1	CASSHREVTEAFF
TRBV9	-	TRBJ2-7	CASSVEVRTSLYEQYF